The 28 T cell receptor beta chains below come from one sample, sequenced in a study of T cell responses to AZD1222 COVID-19 vaccine. Only in-frame clones appear in the TCRdb table, and some are missing; sequencing was by immunoSEQ multiplex PCR. This sample has more than 95,000 clones, with about 89% found just once. The sample here was peripheral blood, taken on day 0 of AZD1222 vaccination. The receptors stem from an adult in good health.

Only a few counts were recorded for this clone. CDR3 DNA: TGTGCCAGCAGCCCGGTAGGGGAGACCCAGTACTTC. Its translation is CASSPVGETQYF. V and J are TRBV7-8 and TRBJ2-5, with D uncertain. Germline loops: CDR1 SGHVS, CDR2 FQNEAQ. The germline V and J ends were trimmed by 5 bases and 5 bases, with 9 bases remaining between them. The CDR3 totals 12 residues.

The chain recombines TRBV29-1 with TRBJ2-3; D ambiguous. This CDR3 is built from 14 residues. Trimming pared 5 bases from V and 0 bases from J, leaving 12 bases between. Germline CDR1 and CDR2: SQVTM and ANQGSEA. As DNA, the CDR3 is TGCAGCGTTCCCAGAGGACCGAGCACAGATACGCAGTATTTT. Translation gives CSVPRGPSTDTQYF.

The chain joins TRBV5-6 to TRBJ1-2, with D unclear. The CDR3 covers 13 residues. Trimming removed 3 bases from V and 4 bases from J, with 10 bases in between. Germline assignment: CDR1 SGHDT and CDR2 YYEEEE. The CDR3 DNA reads TGTGCCAGCAGCTCGTACTCAGGCTATGGCTACACCTTC. It translates to CASSSYSGYGYTF.

The V and J genes are TRBV19 and TRBJ1-5; tentative D call: TRBD1 (5 bases). CDR3 length: 16 residues. The V end lost 4 bases, the J end lost 6 bases, and 19 bases lay between the germline ends. Germline CDR1 LNHDA, CDR2 SQIVND (reference sequence). The CDR3 loop reads CASSTGQGIAAQPQHF. The CDR3 nucleotides are TGTGCCAGTAGTACCGGCCAGGGAATTGCGGCTCAGCCCCAGCATTTT.

This clone showed up just once. The rearrangement links TRBV30 to TRBJ2-1; D unclear. This CDR3 spans 13 amino acids. Germline lookup yields CDR1 GTSNPN and CDR2 SVGIG (reference sequence). Trimming pared 4 bases from V and 8 bases from J, leaving 15 bases between. The CDR3 DNA follows: TGTGCCTGGACCCGAGGTTTGGTGGATGAGCAGTTCTTC. This gives the protein CAWTRGLVDEQFF.

The chain carries TRBV7-2 and TRBJ1-3; 7 nucleotides agree with TRBD1. With V trimmed by 5 bases and J by 3 bases, 4 bases remained unmatched. Germline V lookup: CDR1 SGHTA, CDR2 FQGNSA. CDR3 length: 14 amino acids. The CDR3 protein is CASSQPGGGNTIYF. The CDR3 region has the DNA TGTGCCAGCAGCCAGCCAGGGGGTGGAAACACCATATATTTT.

The chain combines TRBV7-2 with TRBJ1-2; D perhaps matches TRBD1 (5 bases). Germline loops: CDR1 SGHTA, CDR2 FQGNSA. V lost 0 bases and J lost 8, with 13 bases in between. This CDR3 spans 14 amino acids. CDR3 loop: CASSLAGDDGGYTF. DNA of the CDR3: TGTGCCAGCAGCTTAGCGGGGGACGACGGGGGCTACACCTTC.

CDR3 loop: CASSGPSNTEAFF. The CDR3 DNA is TGTGCCAGTTCGGGACCGTCGAACACTGAAGCTTTCTTT. This chain links TRBV6-5 with TRBJ1-1, with D possibly TRBD1 on 5 matching bases. The CDR3 length is 13 residues. Between the trimmed V and J ends, which lost 9 bases and 1 base, there was a span of 12 bases. In germline, CDR1 is MNHEY, CDR2 SVGAGI.

The chain carries TRBV28 and TRBJ1-2, with D possibly matching TRBD1 (5 bases). The CDR3 is 12 amino acids. Trimming shortened V by 2 bases and J by 5 bases, and 6 bases separated the two germline ends. The V gene's germline CDR1 is MDHEN and CDR2 SYDVKM. The CDR3 region has the DNA TGTGCCAGCAGTTTACCAGGGTATGGCTACACCTTC. It is translated as CASSLPGYGYTF.

The chain employs TRBV5-4 and TRBJ2-2, with 10 bases identical to TRBD1. The ends lost 5 bases at V and 5 bases at J; junction bases unmatched: 6. The length of the CDR3 is 15 residues. Germline V gene data show CDR1 as SGHNT and CDR2 as YYREEE (reference sequence). The CDR3 coding sequence is TGTGCCAGCAGACCTGACAGGGGGCCTACCGGGGAGCTGTTTTTT. Its protein product is CASRPDRGPTGELFF.

This rearrangement joins TRBV18 to TRBJ2-6; no reliable D call. V lost 3 bases and J lost 4, with 13 bases in between. This CDR3 comprises 16 residues. Germline V CDR1 and CDR2: KGHSH, LQKENI. The CDR3 bases are TGTGCCAGCTCACCTGGCAGCAACGTCGGGGCCAACGTCCTGACTTTC. Its protein product is CASSPGSNVGANVLTF.

The CDR3 here is CASSARTDTQYF. In DNA, the CDR3 is TGTGCCAGCAGCGCGAGGACAGATACGCAGTATTTT. The rearrangement links TRBV3-1 (or the pseudogene TRBV3-2) to TRBJ2-3; D is unclear. The CDR3 covers 12 residues. The germline V and J ends were trimmed by 5 bases and 3 bases, with 6 bases remaining between them. CDR1 and CDR2 from the germline V gene are LGHDT and YNNKEL (reference sequence).

V usage is TRBV4-2 and J usage is TRBJ1-2; D uncertain. V was trimmed by 5 bases and J by 4 bases, leaving 14 bases between them. The CDR3 has 14 residues. Germline CDR1 reads LGHNA; CDR2 reads YNFKEQ. CDR3: CASSTTTMGYGYTF. The CDR3 coding sequence is TGTGCCAGCAGCACGACCACCATGGGCTATGGCTACACCTTC.

The chain is built from TRBV7-3 and TRBJ2-2, with 10 bases fitting TRBD2. CDR1 and CDR2 from the germline V gene are SGHTA and FQGTGA. The CDR3 extends over 16 amino acids. Trimming cost V 4 bases and J 1 base; bases outside gene matches: 3. Here the CDR3 DNA reads TGTGCCAGCAGCTGGGCTAGCGGGGGGAACACCGGGGAGCTGTTTTTT. Its translation is CASSWASGGNTGELFF.

J is TRBJ2-1 and V is TRBV7-3, with 14 bases that match TRBD2. V was pared by 4 bases and J by 9 bases, with 5 bases of the junction left unmatched. CDR1 and CDR2 (germline): SGHTA, FQGTGA. CDR3 length: 15 amino acids. The CDR3 nucleotides are TGTGCCAGCAGCTCGGCCGGGACTAGCGGGAGTGAGCAGTTCTTC. Its protein product is CASSSAGTSGSEQFF. Filled out from reference TRBV7-3 and TRBJ2-1, the complete variable domain reads GAGVSQTPSNKVTEKGKYVELRCDPISGHTALYWYRQSLGQGPEFLIYFQGTGAADDSGLPNDRFFAVRPEGSVSTLKIQRTERGDSAVYLCASSSAGTSGSEQFFGPGTRLTVL.

J is TRBJ1-1 and V is TRBV29-1; 7 bases agree with TRBD1. V shed 7 bases and J 1 base; nucleotides not matched to a gene: 6. The germline gives CDR1 SQVTM, CDR2 ANQGSEA. There are 13 residues in the CDR3. The CDR3 nucleotides read TGCAGCGCGTCACAGGGGCGGAACACTGAAGCTTTCTTT. It is translated as CSASQGRNTEAFF.

V gene TRBV19 combines with J gene TRBJ2-3, with D possibly being TRBD1 (6 bases). Germline V gene data show CDR1 as LNHDA and CDR2 as SQIVND (reference sequence). V was trimmed by 6 bases and J by 1 base, leaving 8 bases between them. There are 13 residues in the CDR3. CDR3 loop: CASRDRGTDTQYF. CDR3 DNA sequence: TGTGCCAGTAGGGACAGAGGCACAGATACGCAGTATTTT.

The J gene is TRBJ1-2, the V gene TRBV4-2; no definite D call. This CDR3 is 16 amino acids long. V lost 0 bases, J lost 4 bases, and 15 bases lay in between. The germline V gene has CDR1 LGHNA and CDR2 YNFKEQ. The chain's CDR3 is CASSQDWEGLGYGYTF. The CDR3 DNA reads as TGTGCCAGCAGCCAAGATTGGGAAGGGCTAGGCTATGGCTACACCTTC.

This chain links TRBV6-5 with TRBJ1-6; D perhaps matches TRBD1 (5 bases). V lost 6 bases and J lost 9, with 18 bases in between. The CDR3 is made up of 15 amino acids. CDR1 and CDR2 from the germline V gene are MNHEY and SVGAGI. The CDR3 nucleotides read TGTGCCAGCAGGCCGCCCGGGGGGTGGAGTTCACCCCTCCACTTT. Its translation: CASRPPGGWSSPLHF.

The chain has TRBV7-6 and TRBJ2-1; D gene ambiguous. The CDR3 consists of 12 residues. CDR1 is SGHVS and CDR2 is FNYEAQ in the germline V gene. V shed 5 bases and J shed 8 bases, with 10 bases lying between them. CDR3 residues: CASSPRIHEQFF. CDR3 sequence (DNA): TGTGCCAGCAGCCCCCGCATCCATGAGCAGTTCTTC.

J is TRBJ1-4 and V is TRBV2; the D gene is possibly TRBD1 (6 bases). The length of the CDR3 is 15 residues. V lost 10 bases, J lost 2 bases, and 17 bases lay in between. From germline, CDR1 is SNHLY and CDR2 FYNNEI. CDR3 DNA: TGTGCCACCTCAAAAGAGGGGGGGACTAATGAAAAACTGTTTTTT. This translates into CATSKEGGTNEKLFF.

The J gene is TRBJ2-1, the V gene TRBV29-1; D is possibly TRBD2 (6 bases). CDR3 length: 12 amino acids. V was cut by 2 bases and J by 9 bases, with 11 bases left in between. Looked up from germline, CDR1 is SQVTM and CDR2 is ANQGSEA. The CDR3 DNA is TGCAGCGTTGAATTTCGGGAGAGTGAGCAGTTCTTC. Its protein product is CSVEFRESEQFF.

The genes are TRBV5-1 and TRBJ2-1; 7 positions agree with TRBD1. Losses at the gene ends were 4 bases for V and 5 bases for J; bases not matched to a gene: 6. CDR1 is SGHRS and CDR2 is YFSETQ in the germline V gene. The CDR3 is 14 residues long. The CDR3 loop is CASSPWTGDNEQFF. The CDR3 DNA sequence: TGCGCCAGCAGCCCCTGGACAGGTGACAATGAGCAGTTCTTC.

The chain is built from TRBV2 and TRBJ2-2, with a weak D call TRBD1 (5 bases). This CDR3 is 14 amino acids long. Germline V gene data show CDR1 as SNHLY and CDR2 as FYNNEI. V gave up 5 bases and J gave up 2 bases, with 9 bases separating them. The CDR3 here is CASSNQGNTGELFF. The CDR3 DNA follows: TGTGCCAGCAGTAACCAGGGTAACACCGGGGAGCTGTTTTTT.

The V call is TRBV7-9, the J call TRBJ2-3; TRBD1 matches 10 bases. V was clipped by 5 bases and J by 0 bases; unmatched bases: 8. Germline CDR1 reads SEHNR; CDR2 reads FQNEAQ (reference sequence). CDR3 length: 17 residues. The CDR3 reads CASSAPGQGSSTDTQYF. CDR3 DNA sequence: TGTGCCAGCAGCGCCCCGGGACAGGGGTCTAGCACAGATACGCAGTATTTT.

The chain joins TRBV29-1 to TRBJ1-2; D gene unclear. The germline gives CDR1 SQVTM, CDR2 ANQGSEA. Deletions cut 3 bases from V and 6 bases from J, with 8 bases between. The CDR3 is 11 amino acids. The CDR3 is CSVEVGHGYTF. The CDR3 region has the DNA TGCAGCGTTGAGGTAGGGCATGGCTACACCTTC.

The rearrangement joins TRBV19 to TRBJ2-3; tentatively, D is TRBD1 (6 bases). Germline loops: CDR1 LNHDA, CDR2 SQIVND (reference sequence). This CDR3 is built from 15 residues. V lost 9 bases and J lost 5, with 21 bases in between. In DNA form, the CDR3 reads TGTGCCAGCTGCAACTCAGGGGCAGGAGAAGATACGCAGTATTTT. It encodes CASCNSGAGEDTQYF.

This clone came up once. CDR3 sequence reads: CASSKDRRSDEQYF. CDR3 in DNA: TGTGCCAGCAGTAAGGACAGGCGGTCCGACGAGCAGTACTTC. This rearrangement joins TRBV6-5 to TRBJ2-7, with 7 bases lining up with TRBD1. The CDR3 sequence is 14 residues long. In germline, CDR1 is MNHEY, CDR2 SVGAGI. With 5 bases clipped from V and 5 bases from J, the junction kept 9 bases outside the gene matches.